Below are 24 T cell receptor beta chains sequenced from a single sample in a study of blood T cell repertoires in COVID-19. TCRdb's table, derived via immunoSEQ multiplex PCR, lists solely in-frame clones and lacks some. The sample has around 320,000 clones; roughly 90% are singletons. Input material: peripheral blood. The receptors here all came from a woman aged 25 to 39 with COVID-19, enrolled during active disease.

The CDR3 sequence: CASGLVLQGAGNQPQHF. The CDR3 DNA reads TGTGCTAGTGGTTTGGTACTTCAGGGGGCGGGCAATCAGCCCCAGCATTTT. This chain connects TRBV12-5 to TRBJ1-5; the match to TRBD1 covers 8 bases. V trimming: 0 bases; J trimming: 2 bases; junction bases outside the gene matches: 6. CDR1 and CDR2 (germline): LGHNT, FRNRAP. The CDR3 extends over 17 amino acids.

The V gene is TRBV2, the J gene TRBJ2-1, with D tentatively TRBD2 (5 bases). Trimming shortened V by 5 bases and J by 9 bases, and 14 bases separated the two germline ends. The CDR3 consists of 13 residues. Germline V gene data show CDR1 as SNHLY and CDR2 as FYNNEI. CDR3 sequence reads: CASSSSGISEQFF. CDR3 DNA: TGTGCCAGCAGTTCGAGCGGTATAAGTGAGCAGTTCTTC.

This chain links TRBV7-2 with TRBJ1-1; D gene unclear. The CDR3 spans 13 residues. In germline, CDR1 is SGHTA, CDR2 FQGNSA. V was trimmed by 6 bases and J by 1 base, leaving 9 bases between them. CDR3 DNA sequence: TGTGCCAGCAGTTCTATTCCGAACACTGAAGCTTTCTTT. Encoded protein: CASSSIPNTEAFF.

The CDR3 nucleotides read TGTGCCAGCAGCCGGTTTGACAGCTATGGCTACACCTTC. Encoded protein: CASSRFDSYGYTF. The V call is TRBV28, the J call TRBJ1-2, with D possibly matching TRBD1 (5 bases). The V end lost 6 bases, the J end lost 4 bases, and 12 bases lay between the germline ends. This CDR3 region has 13 residues. CDR1 is MDHEN, CDR2 SYDVKM, per germline.

The chain couples TRBV3-1 (or the pseudogene TRBV3-2) to TRBJ1-2, with TRBD1 matching 9 bases. This CDR3 has 21 residues. In germline, CDR1 is LGHDT, CDR2 YNNKEL (reference sequence). V shed 3 bases, J shed 4 bases, and the junction held 24 bases outside the gene matches. Here the CDR3 DNA reads TGTGCCAGCAGCCAGACTCCGGACAGGGGAACTTGGAGGGGCCTAGGCTATGGCTACACCTTC. Translation gives CASSQTPDRGTWRGLGYGYTF.

The chain uses TRBV30 and TRBJ2-7; 9 bases align to TRBD2. Unmatched junction bases numbered 5, after V lost 0 bases and J lost 2 bases. The CDR3 runs to 15 residues. Germline V gene lookup returns CDR1 GTSNPN and CDR2 SVGIG (reference sequence). In nucleotides, the CDR3 is TGTGCCTGGAGTGTGGTGCGGGGGGGTACCTACGAGCAGTACTTC. Protein: CAWSVVRGGTYEQYF.

The chain couples TRBV7-9 to TRBJ1-5; D is uncertain. Per germline, CDR1 SEHNR and CDR2 FQNEAQ (reference sequence). This CDR3 is 16 amino acids long. Trimming removed 0 bases from V and 0 bases from J, with 9 bases in between. Here the CDR3 reads CASSLALGVSNQPQHF. CDR3 DNA: TGTGCCAGCAGCTTAGCCTTAGGAGTTAGCAATCAGCCCCAGCATTTT. Based on the CDR3 plus reference TRBV7-9 and TRBJ1-5, the full variable domain is DTGVSQNPRHKITKRGQNVTFRCDPISEHNRLYWYRQTLGQGPEFLTYFQNEAQLEKSRLLSDRFSAERPKGSFSTLEIQRTEQGDSAMYLCASSLALGVSNQPQHFGDGTRLSIL.

The CDR3 spells CASSYTGGTEAFF. Written as DNA, the CDR3 is TGCGCCAGCAGCTATACAGGGGGCACTGAAGCTTTCTTT. The genes are TRBV10-2 and TRBJ1-1; 8 nucleotides align to TRBD1. Germline CDR1 reads WSHSY; CDR2 reads SAAADI. The CDR3 has 13 residues. With 6 bases clipped from V and 4 bases from J, the junction kept 4 bases outside the gene matches.

J is TRBJ1-2 and V is TRBV5-4; 7 bases are a match to TRBD1. Germline assignment: CDR1 SGHNT and CDR2 YYREEE (reference sequence). Trimming at V came to 3 bases and at J to 7 bases, leaving 9 bases not matched to a gene. The CDR3 sequence is 14 residues long. The CDR3 loop reads CASSSMDRNGGYTF. CDR3 nucleotide sequence: TGTGCCAGCAGCTCAATGGACAGGAACGGTGGCTACACCTTC. The variable domain in full, with the rest retrieved from reference TRBV5-4 and TRBJ1-2, is ETGVTQSPTHLIKTRGQQVTLRCSSQSGHNTVSWYQQALGQGPQFIFQYYREEENGRGNFPPRFSGLQFPNYSSELNVNALELDDSALYLCASSSMDRNGGYTFGSGTRLTVV.

The rearrangement uses TRBV3-1 (or the pseudogene TRBV3-2) and TRBJ2-7, with TRBD1 identical over 8 bases. The germline V gene encodes CDR1 LGHDT and CDR2 YNNKEL (reference sequence). The junction had 5 bases not matched to a gene; V was cut back by 4 bases and J by 0 bases. This CDR3 region has 15 residues. The DNA of the CDR3 is TGTGCCAGCAGCCTCCGACAGGGGAGCTCCTACGAGCAGTACTTC. It codes for CASSLRQGSSYEQYF.

The V call is TRBV7-4, the J call TRBJ2-6; D is possibly TRBD1 (5 bases). The germline V gene has CDR1 SGHVT and CDR2 SQSDAQ. The V gene lost 2 bases and the J gene lost 0 bases, with 14 bases spanning the gap. This CDR3 region has 18 residues. The CDR3 region is CASSLRTGKPSGANVLTF. The CDR3 DNA sequence: TGTGCCAGCAGCTTAAGAACAGGTAAACCCTCTGGGGCCAACGTCCTGACTTTC.

CDR3 nucleotides: TGTGCCAGCAGCCGAGGAAACATAGCAACTAATGAAAAACTGTTTTTT. Encoded protein: CASSRGNIATNEKLFF. The chain employs TRBV7-9 and TRBJ1-4; D call uncertain. The CDR3 is 16 residues long. V was cut by 5 bases and J by 0 bases, with 13 bases left in between. Germline V gene data show CDR1 as SEHNR and CDR2 as FQNEAQ (reference sequence).

This clone was observed a single time. This chain links TRBV2 with TRBJ1-1; no definite D call. The CDR3 totals 13 residues. V gave up 3 bases and J gave up 4 bases, with 9 bases separating them. Germline V lookup: CDR1 SNHLY, CDR2 FYNNEI. CDR3 bases: TGTGCCAGCAGTGACCAAGGGAGCACTGAAGCTTTCTTT. Translation: CASSDQGSTEAFF.

This rearrangement joins TRBV28 to TRBJ2-7; D gene ambiguous. The CDR3 is made up of 11 amino acids. V shed 7 bases and J shed 4 bases, with 8 bases lying between them. In germline, CDR1 is MDHEN, CDR2 SYDVKM. CDR3 loop: CASNGLYEQYF. The CDR3 nucleotides are TGTGCCAGCAATGGGCTGTACGAGCAGTACTTC.

The V call is TRBV28, the J call TRBJ2-7; no clear D gene. Germline CDR1 is MDHEN and CDR2 is SYDVKM. V lost 1 base and J lost 7, with 11 bases in between. The CDR3 is 13 amino acids. The CDR3 protein is CASSLFVPNEQYF. The CDR3 DNA is TGTGCCAGCAGTTTATTCGTACCTAATGAGCAGTACTTC.

Here the CDR3 reads CASSRDRAGDGYTF. The CDR3 nucleotides are TGTGCCAGCAGCCGGGACAGGGCCGGCGATGGCTACACCTTC. The chain carries TRBV7-2 and TRBJ1-2; 9 nucleotides match TRBD1. The CDR3 extends over 14 amino acids. Germline trimming cut 5 bases from V and 6 bases from J; bases unmatched to any gene: 7. Germline V gene lookup returns CDR1 SGHTA and CDR2 FQGNSA.

This clone was detected once. DNA of the CDR3: TGTGCCAGCAGTGAACTCAGGGACTCCTACAATGAGCAGTTCTTC. Amino acid sequence: CASSELRDSYNEQFF. This rearrangement joins TRBV6-1 to TRBJ2-1, with D possibly being TRBD1 (5 bases). This CDR3 region has 15 residues. CDR1 is MNHNS, CDR2 SASEGT, per germline. Deletions cut 2 bases from V and 0 bases from J, with 8 bases between.

The chain links TRBV24-1 to TRBJ1-5, with 7 bases aligning to TRBD1. Germline CDR1 is KGHDR and CDR2 is SFDVKD. The CDR3 spans 17 residues. V lost 4 bases, J lost 3 bases, and 11 bases stayed unmatched. CDR3 in amino acids: CATSDHRTGTDNQPQHF. For the CDR3, the DNA is TGTGCCACCAGTGACCACAGGACAGGCACTGACAATCAGCCCCAGCATTTT.

The chain recombines TRBV5-1 with TRBJ2-3, with D tentatively TRBD2 (7 bases). This CDR3 is 10 amino acids long. Germline lookup yields CDR1 SGHRS and CDR2 YFSETQ. Trimming shortened V by 4 bases and J by 15 bases, and 12 bases separated the two germline ends. CDR3 sequence: CASSGGAKYF. The CDR3 DNA reads TGCGCCAGCAGCGGGGGGGCCAAATATTTT. Using reference TRBV5-1 and TRBJ2-3 for the parts outside the CDR3, the full variable domain is KAGVTQTPRYLIKTRGQQVTLSCSPISGHRSVSWYQQTPGQGLQFLFEYFSETQRNKGNFPGRFSGRQFSNSRSEMNVSTLELGDSALYLCASSGGAKYFGPGTRLTVL.

The CDR3 DNA reads TGCGCCAGCAGTGAGGGCAGGGAAGGGGGCTACACCTTC. Amino acids: CASSEGREGGYTF. The rearrangement uses TRBV10-2 and TRBJ1-2; maybe TRBD1 (5 bases). V lost 2 bases and J lost 8, with 12 bases in between. This CDR3 is 13 amino acids long. CDR1 and CDR2 (germline): WSHSY, SAAADI.

J is TRBJ2-1 and V is TRBV7-9; 9 nucleotides align to TRBD1. Losses at the gene ends were 5 bases for V and 3 bases for J; bases not matched to a gene: 11. The CDR3 loop spans 17 amino acids. CDR1 is SEHNR and CDR2 is FQNEAQ in the germline V gene (reference sequence). The CDR3, as DNA: TGTGCCAGCAGCCCCCCTCTTGGGACAGGGCTCTACAATGAGCAGTTCTTC. Amino acid sequence: CASSPPLGTGLYNEQFF.

The chain employs TRBV5-1 and TRBJ1-2; D might be TRBD1 (5 bases). Germline V lookup: CDR1 SGHRS, CDR2 YFSETQ. This CDR3 has 16 amino acids. V lost 0 bases, J lost 7 bases, and 19 bases lay in between. CDR3: CASSLVEGSGPSGYTF. For the CDR3, the DNA is TGCGCCAGCAGCTTGGTGGAGGGGTCCGGCCCTTCTGGCTACACCTTC. Combining the CDR3 with reference TRBV5-1 and TRBJ1-2 gives the whole variable domain KAGVTQTPRYLIKTRGQQVTLSCSPISGHRSVSWYQQTPGQGLQFLFEYFSETQRNKGNFPGRFSGRQFSNSRSEMNVSTLELGDSALYLCASSLVEGSGPSGYTFGSGTRLTVV.

The chain carries TRBV6-5 and TRBJ2-5, with 7 bases matching TRBD1. The V gene's germline CDR1 is MNHEY and CDR2 SVGAGI. With V trimmed by 0 bases and J by 1 base, 2 bases remained unmatched. The CDR3 spans 15 residues. The DNA for the CDR3 is TGTGCCAGCAGTTACTCGGGACAGTTCCAAGAGACCCAGTACTTC. Translating gives CASSYSGQFQETQYF.

The chain combines TRBV3-1 (or the pseudogene TRBV3-2) with TRBJ1-1; the match to TRBD1 covers 9 bases. The CDR3 is 15 residues long. With 4 bases clipped from V and 0 bases from J, the junction kept 3 bases outside the gene matches. The germline V gene encodes CDR1 LGHDT and CDR2 YNNKEL (reference sequence). DNA of the CDR3: TGTGCCAGCAGCCCAGGACAGGGGTTGAACACTGAAGCTTTCTTT. Translated: CASSPGQGLNTEAFF.